This T cell receptor beta chain was found in a study of PD-L1 blockade in urothelial cancer. About the research overall: Patients with male sex and bladder-origin urothelial cancer accounted for most of the roughly 30 enrolled. Blood-derived samples held a median approximately 140,000 T cells.

General observations from the study: Durable-benefit patients had greater expansion of tumor-associated blood clones at 3 weeks.

TCRdb keeps only in-frame clones here, not all; method: immunoSEQ multiplex PCR. This sample yields about 30,000 clones, of which about nine tenths are seen a single time; more than 6.5% belongs to the top ten. Points on this clone: What it binds is unknown.

CDR1 is MNHEY and CDR2 is SMNVEV in the germline V gene (reference sequence). The CDR3 is made up of 13 amino acids. Trimming took 10 bases from V and 2 from J, leaving 14 bases between them. The time point here: peripheral blood 6 weeks after treatment start. Sequencing used PBMCs, obtained around atezolizumab (anti-PD-L1) treatment. The V gene is TRBV27, the J gene TRBJ1-2; a possible D gene is TRBD1 (5 bases). The TCR comes from a man at least 80 years old with urothelial cancer. CDR3 sequence reads: CAIKWGENYGYTF. CDR3 sequence (DNA): TGTGCCATTAAGTGGGGGGAAAACTATGGCTACACCTTC.